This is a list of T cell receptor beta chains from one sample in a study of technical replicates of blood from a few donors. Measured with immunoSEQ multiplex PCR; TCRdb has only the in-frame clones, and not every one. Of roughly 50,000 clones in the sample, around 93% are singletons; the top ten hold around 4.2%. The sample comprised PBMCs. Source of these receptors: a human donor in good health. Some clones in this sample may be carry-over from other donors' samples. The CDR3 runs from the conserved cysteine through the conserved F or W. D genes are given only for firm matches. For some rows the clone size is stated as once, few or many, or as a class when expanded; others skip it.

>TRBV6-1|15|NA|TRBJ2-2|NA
TGTGCCAGCAGTGAAGCGTTCAGGGGCACCGGGGAGCTGTTTTTT
CASSEAFRGTGELFF
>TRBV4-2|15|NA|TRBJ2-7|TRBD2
TGTGCCAGCAGTCCGGGGGGGACACGACTTGACGAGCAGTACTTC
CASSPGGTRLDEQYF
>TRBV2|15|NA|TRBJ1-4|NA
TGTGCCAGCAGACGGACGGGGGCAACTAATGAAAAACTGTTTTTT
CASRRTGATNEKLFF
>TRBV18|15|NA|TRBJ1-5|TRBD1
TGTGCCAGCTCACCAAATGACAGGGGAGGTCAGCCCCAGCATTTT
CASSPNDRGGQPQHF
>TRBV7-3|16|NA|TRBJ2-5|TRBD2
TGTGCCAGCAGTCCTCTTGGGACTAGCGGGAGCGAGACCCAGTACTTC
CASSPLGTSGSETQYF
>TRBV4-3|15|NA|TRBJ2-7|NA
TGCGCCAGCAGCCAAGATCGCGGGGAGAGTTACGAGCAGTACTTC
CASSQDRGESYEQYF
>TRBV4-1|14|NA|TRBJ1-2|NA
TGCGCCAGCAGCCAAGAGGGGGCGAACTATGGCTACACCTTC
CASSQEGANYGYTF
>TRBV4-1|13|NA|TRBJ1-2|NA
TGCGCCAGCAGCCAAGAGGGCCTCTATGGCTACACCTTC
CASSQEGLYGYTF
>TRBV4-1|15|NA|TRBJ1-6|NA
TGCGCCAGCAGCCAAGTAGGACAGTATAATTCACCCCTCCACTTT
CASSQVGQYNSPLHF
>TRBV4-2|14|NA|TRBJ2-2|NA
TGTGCCAGCAGCTCCTACTTGAACACCGGGGAGCTGTTTTTT
CASSSYLNTGELFF
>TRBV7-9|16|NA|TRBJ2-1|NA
TGTGCCAGCAGCCCCCAAATATACGGGACCTACAATGAGCAGTTCTTC
CASSPQIYGTYNEQFF
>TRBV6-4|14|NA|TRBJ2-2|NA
TGTGCCAGCAGTCGGACAGCGAACACCGGGGAGCTGTTTTTT
CASSRTANTGELFF
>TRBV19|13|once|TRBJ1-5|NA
TGTGCCAGTAGTATGGGGGGTCTTCAGCCCCAGCATTTT
CASSMGGLQPQHF
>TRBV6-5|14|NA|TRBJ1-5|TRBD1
TGTGCCAGCAGTCTTACAGGGGCGGATCAGCCCCAGCATTTT
CASSLTGADQPQHF
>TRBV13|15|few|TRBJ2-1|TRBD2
TGTGCCAGCAGCCCCCCCCGGACTAGAACCAATGAGCAGTTCTTC
CASSPPRTRTNEQFF
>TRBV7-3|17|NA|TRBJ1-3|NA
TGTGCCAGCAGCTCCCAGGGAGGGGCCGGCTCTGGAAACACCATATATTTT
CASSSQGGAGSGNTIYF
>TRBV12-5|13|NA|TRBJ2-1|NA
TGTGCTAGTGGTTTGGTACGGGGAGGTGAGCAGTTCTTC
CASGLVRGGEQFF
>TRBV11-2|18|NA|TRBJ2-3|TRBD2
TGTGCCAGCAGCTCCAGAGACCTCGGGGGGGCCAGGGGAGATACGCAGTATTTT
CASSSRDLGGARGDTQYF
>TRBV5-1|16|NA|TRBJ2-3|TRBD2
TGCGCCAGCAGCTTAGCTAGCGGGAGGGCCTCGGATACGCAGTATTTT
CASSLASGRASDTQYF
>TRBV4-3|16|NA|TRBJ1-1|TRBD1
TGCGCCAGCAGCCAAGATCGTGCAGGGGGGTGGACTGAAGCTTTCTTT
CASSQDRAGGWTEAFF
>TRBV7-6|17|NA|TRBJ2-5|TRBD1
TGTGCCAGCAGCTTAGGGGGACAGGGGGCGAAGGGAGAGACCCAGTACTTC
CASSLGGQGAKGETQYF
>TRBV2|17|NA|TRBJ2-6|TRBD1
TGTGCCAGCAGTGAAAGAGGCAGGGGGCTTGGGGCCAACGTCCTGACTTTC
CASSERGRGLGANVLTF
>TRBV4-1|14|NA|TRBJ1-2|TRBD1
TGCGCCAGCAGCCCCAGGGACAGGGGAATAGGCTACACCTTC
CASSPRDRGIGYTF
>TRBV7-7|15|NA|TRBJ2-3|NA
TGTGCCAGCAGTCTTGGTAGCGGTAGCACAGATACGCAGTATTTT
CASSLGSGSTDTQYF
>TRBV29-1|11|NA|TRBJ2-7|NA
TGCAGCGGTATCCGGGACAACGAGCAGTACTTC
CSGIRDNEQYF
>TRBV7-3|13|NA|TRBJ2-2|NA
TGTGCCAGCAGCCCCCTCGGGGGCGGGGAGCTGTTTTTT
CASSPLGGGELFF
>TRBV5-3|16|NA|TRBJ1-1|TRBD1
TGTGCCAGAAGCTTGCCGAGGACAGGCCGGAACACTGAAGCTTTCTTT
CARSLPRTGRNTEAFF
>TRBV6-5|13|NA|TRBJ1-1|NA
TGTGCCAGCAAAGGGCCTGGGAGCACTGAAGCTTTCTTT
CASKGPGSTEAFF
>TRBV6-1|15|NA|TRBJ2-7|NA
TGTGCCAGCAGTGAATTTGCGGGGTACTCCTACGAGCAGTACTTC
CASSEFAGYSYEQYF
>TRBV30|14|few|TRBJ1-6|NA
TGTGCCTGGAGTCAGGGTTCTGATGCTTCACCCCTCCACTTT
CAWSQGSDASPLHF
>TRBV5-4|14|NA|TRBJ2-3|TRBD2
TGTGCCAGCTTTCCGGGCGGGAGGGGGGATACGCAGTATTTT
CASFPGGRGDTQYF
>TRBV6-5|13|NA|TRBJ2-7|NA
TGTGCCAGCACAGGCGGGGTCAGGGACGAGCAGTACTTC
CASTGGVRDEQYF
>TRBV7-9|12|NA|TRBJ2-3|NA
TGTGCCAGCAGCTTAGCCCAAGATACGCAGTATTTT
CASSLAQDTQYF
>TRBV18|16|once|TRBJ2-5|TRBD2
TGTGCCAGCTCACAAGGACTAGCAGGATCGGGAGAGACCCAGTACTTC
CASSQGLAGSGETQYF
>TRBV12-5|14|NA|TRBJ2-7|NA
TGTGCTAGTGGGCTGACAGGGAGGACCTACGAGCAGTACTTC
CASGLTGRTYEQYF
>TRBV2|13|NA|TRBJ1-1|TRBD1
TGTGCCAGCAGTCCGACAGGGTTATTAGCGGCTTTCTTT
CASSPTGLLAAFF
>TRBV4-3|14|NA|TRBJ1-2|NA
TGCGCCAGCAGCCGGGCTGGGAGGGAACGGGGCTACACCTTC
CASSRAGRERGYTF
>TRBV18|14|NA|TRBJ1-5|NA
TGTGCCAGCTCCCCGGGGGGGGGCAATCAGCCCCAGCATTTT
CASSPGGGNQPQHF
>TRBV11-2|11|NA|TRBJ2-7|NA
TGTGCCAGCAGCTTACGGTCCGAGCAGTACTTC
CASSLRSEQYF
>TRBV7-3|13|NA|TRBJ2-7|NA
TGTGCCAGCAGCTTGGAGGGAGACTACGAGCAGTACTTC
CASSLEGDYEQYF
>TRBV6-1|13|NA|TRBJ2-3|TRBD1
TGTGCCAGCAGTACGGGACAGACCGATACGCAGTATTTT
CASSTGQTDTQYF
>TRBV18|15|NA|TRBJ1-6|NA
TGTGCCAGCTCACCCGCGAGCTCCTATAATTCACCCCTCCACTTT
CASSPASSYNSPLHF
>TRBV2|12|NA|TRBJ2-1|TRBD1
TGTGCCAGCACCCGACAGGGGAATGAGCAGTTCTTC
CASTRQGNEQFF
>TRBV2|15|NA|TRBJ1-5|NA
TGTGCCAGCACCGGAGGAGGGGATGGCAATCAGCCCCAGCATTTT
CASTGGGDGNQPQHF
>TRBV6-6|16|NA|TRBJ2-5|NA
TGTGCCAGCAGTTACTCTCGCTTGAGCCACCAAGAGACCCAGTACTTC
CASSYSRLSHQETQYF
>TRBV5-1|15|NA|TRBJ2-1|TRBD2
TGCGCCAGCAGCCCGCTAGCGGGAGGGGATAATGAGCAGTTCTTC
CASSPLAGGDNEQFF